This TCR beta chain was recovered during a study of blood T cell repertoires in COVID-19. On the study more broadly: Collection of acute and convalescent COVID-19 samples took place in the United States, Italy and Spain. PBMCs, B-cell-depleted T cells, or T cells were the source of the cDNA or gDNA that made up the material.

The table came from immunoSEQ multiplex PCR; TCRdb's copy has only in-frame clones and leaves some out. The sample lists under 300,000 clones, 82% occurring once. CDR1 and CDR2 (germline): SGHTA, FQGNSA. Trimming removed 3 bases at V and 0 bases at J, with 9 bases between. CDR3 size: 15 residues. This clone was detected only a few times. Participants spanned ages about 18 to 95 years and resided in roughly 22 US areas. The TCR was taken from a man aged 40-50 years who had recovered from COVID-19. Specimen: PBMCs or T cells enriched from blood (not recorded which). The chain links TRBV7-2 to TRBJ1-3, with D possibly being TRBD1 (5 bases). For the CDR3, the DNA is TGTGCCAGCAGCTTTTACAGGAGCTCTGGAAACACCATATATTTT. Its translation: CASSFYRSSGNTIYF.